The clone carrying this T cell receptor beta chain ranks as large in terms of frequency. Its antigen remains unknown. Following a re-call of the 10x single-cell sequencing reads, TCRdb has one entry per CDR3 protein and lacks DNA. The repertoire table contains around 1,200 distinct CDR3 sequences. The data belong to a study of CD8 T cells in cerebrospinal fluid in Alzheimer's disease. Findings and limits, study-wide: Compared with controls, mild cognitive impairment or Alzheimer's disease patients showed higher maximum CSF clone percentages. Healthy subjects less often had a clone of at least 3% than Alzheimer's patients. EBV-specific clones were neither the most expanded nor enriched in Alzheimer's patients.

Live CSF cells were sorted with a live/dead marker for droplet-based sequencing. The sequenced sample consisted of cerebrospinal fluid. The sequence derives from a human donor in good health.

CDR3 protein: CSAELDGRGGNEQFF. The chain recombines TRBV20-1 with TRBJ2-1; TCRdb picks TRBD2, but there is no DNA to check that call. CDR3 length: 15 amino acids. Germline V gives CDR1 DFQATT, CDR2 SNEGSKA (reference sequence).